The present T cell receptor (beta chain) was sequenced within a study of technical replicates of blood from several donors. This clone showed up just once. Some clones are missing from TCRdb's copy, which holds only in-frame ones; the method was immunoSEQ multiplex PCR. The profile shows roughly 80,000 clones, 85% to 95% of them singletons. The CDR3 has 14 residues. Trimming took 6 bases from V and 2 from J, leaving 14 bases between them. Germline lookup yields CDR1 SGHNT and CDR2 YENEEA. V and J are TRBV11-3 and TRBJ2-7; no definite D call. The clonotype comes from a human donor in good health. Source material: T cells isolated from PBMCs. CDR3 region: CASSPASGPYEQYF. The CDR3 DNA follows: TGTGCCAGCAGTCCCGCGTCGGGTCCCTACGAGCAGTACTTC.